Following are 30 T cell receptor beta chains from one sample sequenced in a study of T cell responses to AZD1222 COVID-19 vaccine (dated by TCRdb to 2020 to 2023). The library was made by the immunoSEQ multiplex PCR assay. This is the immuneACCESS table as TCRdb keeps it, with only in-frame sequences that have V and J called. A part of the clones is gone; compared with another copy, unresolved V genes explain less than half, and the rest is unexplained. For this sample there are approximately 83,000 clones; 75% to 95% appear just once. The ten largest clonotypes hold 4.5% of the sample. The sample's time point, from its label and the paper: baseline before first vaccination. What the treatment or condition label conveys for this sample: meningococcal conjugate vaccine given as trial control. The input for sequencing was peripheral blood, taken on day 0 of MenACWY control vaccination. These receptors were collected from an adult in good health.

This clone was seen once. The chain recombines TRBV7-3 with TRBJ2-3; the D is unclear. Trimming removed 2 bases at V and 6 bases at J, with 12 bases between. The V gene's germline CDR1 is SGHTA and CDR2 FQGTGA. The CDR3 totals 14 residues. The CDR3 sequence is CASSLGRASDTQYF. CDR3 DNA: TGTGCCAGCAGCTTAGGACGAGCCTCCGATACGCAGTATTTT.

This chain joins TRBV2 and TRBJ2-7, with D maybe TRBD2 (5 bases). Trimming cost V 6 bases and J 5 bases, with 11 bases left between them. Germline CDR1 and CDR2: SNHLY and FYNNEI. The CDR3 is 12 amino acids. The CDR3 spells CASSETGNEQYF. The CDR3 coding sequence is TGTGCCAGCAGCGAGACCGGGAACGAGCAGTACTTC.

The table lists this clone with a count of one. The V and J genes are TRBV5-1 and TRBJ2-5, with 10 bases aligning to TRBD2. J lost 3 bases, V lost 3 bases, and 2 bases had no gene match. CDR1 SGHRS and CDR2 YFSETQ come from the germline V gene. CDR3 length: 14 amino acids. In DNA, the CDR3 is TGCGCCAGCAGCTCTACTAGCGGGGAAGAGACCCAGTACTTC. Amino acid sequence: CASSSTSGEETQYF.

CDR3 region: CATSWMENTEAFF. For the CDR3, the DNA is TGTGCCACCAGCTGGATGGAGAACACTGAAGCTTTCTTT. The chain combines TRBV15 with TRBJ1-1; D is uncertain. The CDR3 is 13 amino acids. The V end was cut by 5 bases, the J end by 1 base, with 8 bases between. Germline V gene lookup returns CDR1 LNHNV and CDR2 YYDKDF (reference sequence).

The chain is built from TRBV25-1 and TRBJ2-1; possibly TRBD2 for D (5 bases). The CDR3 covers 16 residues. From germline, CDR1 is MGHDK and CDR2 SYGVNS. The V gene lost 5 bases and the J gene lost 3 bases, with 17 bases spanning the gap. CDR3 sequence reads: CASSRDVLLDYNEQFF. CDR3 sequence (DNA): TGTGCCAGCAGTCGGGATGTTCTCCTAGACTACAATGAGCAGTTCTTC.

The CDR3 reads CASSSPGTSTDTQYF. CDR3 nucleotide sequence: TGTGCCAGCAGCTCCCCCGGGACAAGTACAGATACGCAGTATTTT. The chain joins TRBV5-4 to TRBJ2-3; D might be TRBD1 (6 bases). The V and J ends lost 3 bases and 3 bases respectively, with 14 bases between them. This CDR3 is 15 amino acids long. Germline V lookup: CDR1 SGHNT, CDR2 YYREEE (reference sequence).

V usage is TRBV28 and J usage is TRBJ1-5; 8 bases are a match to TRBD1. This CDR3 spans 13 amino acids. Trimming removed 5 bases from V and 15 bases from J; junction bases left unmatched: 12. The V gene's germline CDR1 is MDHEN and CDR2 SYDVKM. CDR3 coding DNA: TGTGCCAGCAGTCGAAATCCGGGACAGGAATTGCATTTT. Amino acid sequence: CASSRNPGQELHF.

V and J are TRBV7-9 and TRBJ1-4; possibly TRBD1 for D (5 bases). Trimming took 5 bases from V and 8 from J, leaving 12 bases between them. The CDR3 spans 13 residues. CDR1 is SEHNR and CDR2 is FQNEAQ in the germline V gene (reference sequence). The CDR3 sequence: CASSPSGGEKLFF. The CDR3 nucleotides read TGTGCCAGCAGCCCTTCGGGGGGGGAAAAACTGTTTTTT.

This chain joins TRBV11-2 and TRBJ2-5; no definite D call. The CDR3 sequence is 10 residues long. The germline V gene encodes CDR1 SGHAT and CDR2 FQNNGV. V lost 8 bases and J 4 bases, leaving 5 bases between the germline ends. The CDR3 DNA follows: TGTGCCAGCCTAGGAGAGACCCAGTACTTC. This codes for CASLGETQYF.

The CDR3 loop is CAWSGTGAIYGYTF. For the CDR3, the DNA is TGTGCCTGGAGTGGGACAGGGGCCATCTATGGCTACACCTTC. J is TRBJ1-2 and V is TRBV30; 9 bases line up with TRBD1. Germline values: CDR1 GTSNPN, CDR2 SVGIG (reference sequence). The CDR3 is made up of 14 amino acids. The junction had 4 bases not matched to a gene; V was cut back by 1 base and J by 4 bases.

This clone came up a few times. The rearrangement links TRBV20-1 to TRBJ1-2; D call uncertain. CDR1 and CDR2 from the germline V gene are DFQATT and SNEGSKA (reference sequence). The CDR3 consists of 10 residues. Trimming removed 8 bases from V and 4 bases from J, with 8 bases in between. CDR3 sequence (DNA): TGCAGTTGCGATGGCTATGGCTACACCTTC. Translating gives CSCDGYGYTF.

The rearrangement uses TRBV11-3 and TRBJ2-1; 9 bases map to TRBD2. Germline loops: CDR1 SGHNT, CDR2 YENEEA. The CDR3 covers 17 residues. V lost 0 bases to trimming and J lost 5 bases; unmatched junction nucleotides: 8. This chain's CDR3 is CASSLDRVGTSHNEQFF. CDR3 nucleotide sequence: TGTGCCAGCAGCTTAGATCGGGTTGGGACTAGCCACAATGAGCAGTTCTTC.

J is TRBJ1-2 and V is TRBV12-3 or TRBV12-4; tentatively, D is TRBD1 (5 bases). The CDR3 has 12 residues. V was trimmed by 6 bases and J by 4 bases, leaving 9 bases between them. CDR3 sequence reads: CASSSGGYGYTF. CDR3 nucleotide sequence: TGTGCCAGCAGCTCGGGGGGCTATGGCTACACCTTC.

The chain uses TRBV5-1 and TRBJ2-3; 14 nucleotides align to TRBD2. V lost 3 bases and J lost 6; bases outside the gene matches: 3. Germline lookup yields CDR1 SGHRS and CDR2 YFSETQ. CDR3 length: 15 amino acids. The CDR3 nucleotides read TGCGCCAGCAGCTGGGGACTAGCGGGAGCGGATACGCAGTATTTT. As protein: CASSWGLAGADTQYF.

V usage is TRBV5-4 and J usage is TRBJ1-3; D might be TRBD1 (6 bases). CDR3 length: 13 amino acids. Germline loops: CDR1 SGHNT, CDR2 YYREEE (reference sequence). The V gene lost 8 bases and the J gene lost 4 bases, with 13 bases spanning the gap. CDR3 protein: CASGQSPGNTIYF. CDR3 in DNA: TGTGCCAGTGGACAGTCACCAGGAAACACCATATATTTT. The full variable domain, its missing parts supplied by reference TRBV5-4 and TRBJ1-3, is ETGVTQSPTHLIKTRGQQVTLRCSSQSGHNTVSWYQQALGQGPQFIFQYYREEENGRGNFPPRFSGLQFPNYSSELNVNALELDDSALYLCASGQSPGNTIYFGEGSWLTVV.

This clone was seen more than once but under ten times. The genes are TRBV6-6 and TRBJ2-1, with D perhaps matching TRBD2 (5 bases). In germline, CDR1 is MNHNY, CDR2 SVGAGI (reference sequence). This CDR3 contains 14 residues. Trimming removed 9 bases from V and 7 bases from J, with 19 bases in between. The CDR3 loop is CASHPSGPRNEQFF. CDR3 nucleotides: TGTGCCAGTCACCCCAGCGGCCCTAGAAATGAGCAGTTCTTC.

The V call is TRBV7-8, the J call TRBJ1-5; 9 nucleotides agree with TRBD1. The CDR3 contains 15 residues. CDR1 and CDR2 (germline): SGHVS, FQNEAQ. J was trimmed by 7 bases and V by 8 bases; bases with no gene match: 12. DNA of the CDR3: TGTGCCAGCTGCCAGAACAGGGGGCCAAGCCAGCCCCAGCATTTT. This sequence encodes CASCQNRGPSQPQHF.

CDR3 nucleotides: TGTGCCAGCAGCTTAAACCAGGGGGGCAATAGCAATCAGCCCCAGCATTTT. Residues: CASSLNQGGNSNQPQHF. The chain employs TRBV7-2 and TRBJ1-5, with 7 bases that match TRBD1. The CDR3 sequence is 17 residues long. CDR1 and CDR2 from the germline V gene are SGHTA and FQGNSA. Trimming cost V 2 bases and J 0 bases; bases outside gene matches: 7.

The chain links TRBV2 to TRBJ2-1; 7 bases align to TRBD2. The germline V gene encodes CDR1 SNHLY and CDR2 FYNNEI. V shed 4 bases, J shed 0 bases, and the junction held 3 bases outside the gene matches. The CDR3 has 15 amino acids. This CDR3 is CASSVRGTSYNEQFF. As DNA, the CDR3 is TGTGCCAGCAGTGTGCGGGGGACCTCCTACAATGAGCAGTTCTTC.

The V and J genes are TRBV7-9 and TRBJ1-2; a weak D match, TRBD1 (5 bases). The CDR3 covers 11 residues. V was clipped by 5 bases and J by 8 bases, with 9 bases between them. Germline CDR1 reads SEHNR; CDR2 reads FQNEAQ (reference sequence). CDR3 coding DNA: TGTGCCAGCAGCCCGGGGGTAGGCTACACCTTC. Translating gives CASSPGVGYTF.

The chain uses TRBV5-6 and TRBJ1-5; D is unclear. The germline V gene has CDR1 SGHDT and CDR2 YYEEEE. V lost 5 bases and J lost 5, with 14 bases in between. This CDR3 contains 14 residues. This chain's CDR3 is CASSHEGEDQPQHF. The CDR3 nucleotides are TGTGCCAGCAGTCACGAGGGTGAGGATCAGCCCCAGCATTTT.

The V gene is TRBV27, the J gene TRBJ1-1, with D tentatively TRBD1 (5 bases). V was shortened by 5 bases and J by 5 bases, with 12 bases between the two germline ends. The CDR3 totals 13 residues. The germline gives CDR1 MNHEY, CDR2 SMNVEV (reference sequence). CDR3: CASSVGPGTEAFF. In nucleotides, the CDR3 is TGTGCCAGCAGTGTGGGACCGGGGACTGAAGCTTTCTTT.

This chain connects TRBV27 to TRBJ1-5; D is possibly TRBD1 (6 bases). Germline CDR1 MNHEY, CDR2 SMNVEV (reference sequence). CDR3 length: 15 amino acids. The V gene lost 5 bases and the J gene lost 0 bases, with 11 bases spanning the gap. The CDR3 DNA sequence: TGTGCCAGCAGTACAGGGTCAGGTAGCAATCAGCCCCAGCATTTT. It codes for CASSTGSGSNQPQHF.

The rearrangement joins TRBV6-5 to TRBJ1-5, with no clear D. Germline assignment: CDR1 MNHEY and CDR2 SVGAGI. There are 11 residues in the CDR3. V was pared by 6 bases and J by 3 bases, with 3 bases between. The CDR3 is CASSANQPQHF. DNA for the CDR3: TGTGCCAGCAGCGCCAATCAGCCCCAGCATTTT.

The CDR3 nucleotides are TGTGCCAGCAGCTTACTTGGGACAGGGGTGTCTGTCGGATCCTACGAGCAGTACTTC. It encodes CASSLLGTGVSVGSYEQYF. The chain recombines TRBV11-2 with TRBJ2-7; 10 bases agree with TRBD1. The junction had 14 bases not matched to a gene; V was cut back by 2 bases and J by 1 base. Germline assignment: CDR1 SGHAT and CDR2 FQNNGV. This CDR3 has 19 amino acids.

This clone appeared a single time. V is TRBV6-1 and J is TRBJ1-2; 7 nucleotides line up with TRBD1. J was trimmed by 2 bases and V by 0 bases; bases with no gene match: 3. The germline gives CDR1 MNHNS, CDR2 SASEGT. The CDR3 loop spans 15 amino acids. CDR3 DNA sequence: TGTGCCAGCAGTGAAGCTCTGACAGGGAACTATGGCTACACCTTC. It codes for CASSEALTGNYGYTF.

The table lists this clone with a few counts. J is TRBJ2-2 and V is TRBV27; D not resolved. Germline CDR1 is MNHEY and CDR2 is SMNVEV (reference sequence). This CDR3 region has 11 residues. The V end was cut by 7 bases, the J end by 2 bases, with 2 bases between. CDR3 sequence reads: CASTNTGELFF. The CDR3 region has the DNA TGTGCCAGCACTAACACCGGGGAGCTGTTTTTT.

Details on this clone: Other DNA sequences from this sample encode an identical CDR3 as well. The chain has TRBV19 and TRBJ1-1; D gene unclear. With 1 base removed from V and 2 bases from J, the gap between germline ends came to 2 bases. The length of the CDR3 is 12 residues. Germline CDR1 and CDR2: LNHDA and SQIVND (reference sequence). Here the CDR3 reads CASSIGNTEAFF. CDR3 nucleotides: TGTGCCAGTAGTATAGGTAACACTGAAGCTTTCTTT.

The chain joins TRBV7-3 to TRBJ2-5; D gene uncertain. In germline, CDR1 is SGHTA, CDR2 FQGTGA. This CDR3 has 13 residues. The ends were cut back, 5 bases at V and 4 bases at J, with 11 bases in the middle. CDR3 amino acids: CASSPPDAETQYF. Written as DNA, the CDR3 is TGTGCCAGCAGCCCCCCCGACGCAGAGACCCAGTACTTC.

The chain uses TRBV4-3 and TRBJ2-3; D not certain. This CDR3 region has 14 residues. The germline CDR1 and CDR2 sequences are LGHNA and YSLEER. Trimming stripped 4 bases from V and 0 bases from J, with 8 bases between. CDR3 loop: CASSPQTSTDTQYF. CDR3 bases: TGCGCCAGCAGCCCGCAGACTAGCACAGATACGCAGTATTTT.